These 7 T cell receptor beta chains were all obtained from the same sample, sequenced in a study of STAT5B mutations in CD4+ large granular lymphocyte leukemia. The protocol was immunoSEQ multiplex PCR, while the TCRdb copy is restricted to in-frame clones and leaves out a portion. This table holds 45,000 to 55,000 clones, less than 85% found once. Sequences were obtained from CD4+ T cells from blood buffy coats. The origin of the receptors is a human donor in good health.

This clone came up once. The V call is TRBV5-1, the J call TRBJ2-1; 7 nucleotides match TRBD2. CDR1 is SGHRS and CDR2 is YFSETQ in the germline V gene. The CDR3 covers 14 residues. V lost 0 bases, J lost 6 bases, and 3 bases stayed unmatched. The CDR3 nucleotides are TGCGCCAGCAGCTTGGGTACTAGCGTCAATGAGCAGTTCTTC. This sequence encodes CASSLGTSVNEQFF.

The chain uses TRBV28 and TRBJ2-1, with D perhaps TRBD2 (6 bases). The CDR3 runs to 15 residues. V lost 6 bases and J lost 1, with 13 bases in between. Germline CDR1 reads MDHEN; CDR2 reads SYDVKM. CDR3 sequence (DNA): TGTGCCAGCAGCAAGGGAGGAGTATCCTACAATGAGCAGTTCTTC. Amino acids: CASSKGGVSYNEQFF.

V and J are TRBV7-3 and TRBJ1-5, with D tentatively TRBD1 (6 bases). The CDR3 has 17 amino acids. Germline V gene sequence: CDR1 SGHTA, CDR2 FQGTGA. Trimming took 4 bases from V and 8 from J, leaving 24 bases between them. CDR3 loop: CASSSHRRDKGIEPQHF. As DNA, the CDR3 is TGTGCCAGCAGCTCCCATCGGCGGGACAAGGGGATTGAGCCCCAGCATTTT.

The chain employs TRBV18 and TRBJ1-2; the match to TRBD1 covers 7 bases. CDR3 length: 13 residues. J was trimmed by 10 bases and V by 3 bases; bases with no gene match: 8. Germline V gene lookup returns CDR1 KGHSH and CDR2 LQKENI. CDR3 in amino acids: CASSPRQGIDYTF. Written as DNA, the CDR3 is TGTGCCAGCTCACCGAGACAGGGAATCGACTACACCTTC. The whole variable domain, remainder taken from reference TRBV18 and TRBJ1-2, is NAGVMQNPRHLVRRRGQEARLRCSPMKGHSHVYWYRQLPEEGLKFMVYLQKENIIDESGMPKERFSAEFPKEGPSILRIQQVVRGDSAAYFCASSPRQGIDYTFGSGTRLTVV.

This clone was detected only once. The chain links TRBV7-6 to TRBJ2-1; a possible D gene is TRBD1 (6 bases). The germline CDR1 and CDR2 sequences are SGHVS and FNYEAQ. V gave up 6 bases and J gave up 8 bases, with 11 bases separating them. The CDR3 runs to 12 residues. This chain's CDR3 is CASSRGLDEQFF. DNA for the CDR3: TGTGCCAGCAGTAGGGGGTTGGATGAGCAGTTCTTC.

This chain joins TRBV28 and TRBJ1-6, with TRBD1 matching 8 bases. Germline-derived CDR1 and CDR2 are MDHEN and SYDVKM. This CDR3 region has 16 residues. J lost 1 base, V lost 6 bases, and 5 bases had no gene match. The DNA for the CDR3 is TGTGCCAGCAGCGGACAGGGTGGTTCCTATAATTCACCCCTCCACTTT. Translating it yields CASSGQGGSYNSPLHF.

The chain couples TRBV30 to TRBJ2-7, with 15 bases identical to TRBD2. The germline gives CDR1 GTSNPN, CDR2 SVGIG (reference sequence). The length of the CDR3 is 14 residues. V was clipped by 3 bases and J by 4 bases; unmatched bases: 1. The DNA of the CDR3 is TGTGCCTGGAGAGGACTAGCGGGGGGGTACGAGCAGTACTTC. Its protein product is CAWRGLAGGYEQYF.